This record covers a single T cell receptor beta chain. Its specific antigen is unknown. There are no base qualities to consult, and no much larger clone falls within one base. This sample is part of a study of cytomegalovirus exposure and HLA in healthy donors (dated by TCRdb to about 2017). At the level of the whole study: According to an earlier analysis of several hundred of the donors, roughly 180 million T cells yielded over 90 million unique TCR beta sequences and approximately 300 Gb of sequence data. Roughly 300 gigabases of sequencing data and tens of millions of unique TCR sequences made up an early release that covered 500 to 700 HLA-typed donors. Of the 350 to 400 genotyped donors, approximately 83% fell in the genetic ancestry cluster associated with self-reported Caucasian donors. The study was designed to test whether signatures of past pathogen exposure could be identified by cataloging public T cell receptors. The study used immunosequencing to profile the T cell repertoires of 666 subjects and linked those repertoires to cytomegalovirus serostatus. Along with the roughly 670-subject first cohort, a separate validation cohort of about 110 different subjects was used. The study combined high-throughput TCR immunosequencing, statistical association of individual TCRs with disease status, and machine learning to predict cytomegalovirus infection status. To study patterns of TCR occurrence, a later analysis re-analyzed previously published TCR beta repertoires from hundreds of donors and added high-resolution HLA genotyping. In the later analysis, no new phenotypic data were used to find candidate immune exposures; instead, reliance was placed on TCR beta sequences and their occurrence across donors. In an earlier analysis of about 590 of the donors, high-throughput TCR beta sequencing was used to judge whether each TCR beta V gene segment behaved as functional or pseudogenic. Donor age, sex, ethnicity and CMV serostatus were compiled together with the repertoire data. In a later genetic analysis, genome-wide SNP genotypes for about 60% of the 666 donors were used, and that subset was treated as a discovery cohort. Every repertoire in the discovery cohort had been generated on one and the same sequencing platform. Both class I and class II loci were covered by HLA typing, at four-digit resolution. Typing coverage varied by locus: roughly 629-640 donors for A, B, C, DRB1 and DQB1; roughly 510 for DQA1; about 570 for DPA1; 450 to 480 for DPB1. Because of strong linkage in the cohort, roughly five DR-DQ haplotypes were treated as single units for association and clustering. On average, over 200,000 unique TCR beta nucleotide sequences were sequenced per donor among more than 350 genotyped donors of the cohort, with 15% to 20% of those sequences being non-productive.

The research as a whole found: Because HLA typing was unavailable for some donors at each locus, only the typed subset was used in association tests. According to a later analysis, most CMV-associated TCR beta chains appeared to be HLA-restricted, and the HLA associations seemed to be driven largely by CMV exposure. Linkage disequilibrium might explain the correlated functional status among segregating V segments, but an unknown experimental factor could not be ruled out. Most TCR sequences were observed very rarely across donors, whereas some public TCRs were present in many individuals. Only TCR beta chains were sequenced in this cohort, and the absence of alpha or paired-chain data limited detectable features. In vitro tests confirmed that a few of the cytomegalovirus-associated TCR beta chains recognize cytomegalovirus antigens. Some IMGT-functional V segments, including TRBV6-2 and TRBV6-3, could not be distinguished by the 87-base-pair reads and were therefore excluded. In an earlier analysis of about 540 of the donors, most TCR beta V segments were observed in productive rearrangements about 87% or about 30% of the time, broadly matching IMGT annotations. According to a later analysis, TCR association rates differed among HLA loci, with DRB1 alleles showing the most associated TCRs and HLA-C alleles showing the fewest. At a false discovery rate of 0.05, a later analysis linked some 18,000 TCR beta sequences to specific HLA alleles. According to a later genetic analysis, donors in an Asian-associated ancestry cluster had fewer N-insertions in productive TCRs than the roughly 660-donor mean. The study listed over 150 TCR beta chains as associated with cytomegalovirus. The classifier was reported to diagnose cytomegalovirus status with high specificity and sensitivity in both the original and validation cohorts. Presence/absence analyses assumed roughly uniform sequencing depth across donors, an assumption that may not hold. When HLA alleles, especially DR and DQ, strongly co-occurred, TCR associations were difficult to assign to individual alleles. In a later analysis, HLA-associated TCR beta chains were found to be more clonally expanded and to have lower generation probabilities than equally common non-associated chains. A further reported finding was that TCR beta sequences accurately predicted the HLA-A and HLA-B alleles for most subjects in the first cohort. Because counts were too low, fewer than 20 rarely observed V segments, including chromosome 9 orphons, were excluded from the earlier analysis of fewer than 650 of the donors. A cluster of highly shared sequence variants was judged likely to be a technical artifact of the sequencing pipeline. It was suggested by the authors that the approach could potentially be generalized to other disease states and immunological phenotypes. For the cohort, immune exposure information was limited to CMV serostatus. In a later analysis, several top co-occurrence clusters were reported to appear linked to parvovirus B19, influenza, CMV and Epstein-Barr virus. An association between a missense DCLRE1C variant and V-gene and J-gene trimming of TCR beta chains was found in a later genetic analysis and replicated in an independent cohort.

The cohort comprised some 700 healthy bone marrow donors. Cohort members were all nominally healthy when sampled, although unrecorded immune exposures were likely present. The donor tested CMV seropositive, placing the donor among the 310 or so seropositive members of the cohort. A peripheral blood sample was provided by each donor, and peripheral blood mononuclear cells were used for TCR beta sequencing. The Qiagen DNeasy Blood Extraction Kit was used to extract genomic DNA from the blood cell samples. CDR1 and CDR2 (SGHTA, FQGNSA) derive from the germline V gene. The CDR3 has 18 amino acids, counting the end cysteine and phenylalanine. CDR3 DNA is the only sequence kept; it has 54 bases, read in frame from the first base. Unmatched junction bases come to 15, with V trimmed by 5 bases and J by 9 bases. The receptor library was made with the immunoSEQ multiplex PCR assay. For the multiplex PCR, a mixture combining 60 forward primers for TCR Vbeta segments and 13 reverse primers for TCR Jbeta segments was used. Amplification of the CDR3 region of rearranged TCR beta genes was performed with a multiplex PCR assay on genomic DNA. On the Illumina HiSeq System, the amplified TCR beta libraries were sequenced as 87-base-pair reads. The original methods were these. In a later analysis, about 80 million unique TCR beta chains were counted across the roughly 670 repertoires, and about 9.9 million of these chains were shared by at least two donors. Raw reads were error-corrected and collapsed into unique sequences by a nearest-neighbor algorithm in which closely related sequences were merged to remove PCR and sequencing errors. Alignment of CDR3 sequences to IMGT reference sequences was used to assign V, D and J gene segments. For a sequence to be retained, at least a six-nucleotide match to both a V gene segment and a J gene segment was required. A rearrangement was called productive if the CDR3 had no stop codons and remained in frame with V and J, and every other rearrangement was called non-productive. CDR3 was defined by IMGT convention, running from the second conserved V-encoded cysteine to the conserved J-encoded phenylalanine. Sequences without an unambiguous match to a single V gene segment were excluded from the earlier analysis of 587 of the donors. In an earlier analysis of some 590 of the donors, a V segment was called functional when productive rearrangements were above 56.7%, and segregating when the standard deviation between donors exceeded 5%. A statistical classification framework was built for diagnosing cytomegalovirus status from the catalog of TCR beta chain sequences. A later analysis assigned V and J genes by comparing TCR nucleotide sequences with IMGT/GENE-DB human TR gene sequences. In a later analysis, CDR3 sequences and most-parsimonious VDJ recombination scenarios were assigned using the TCRdist pipeline. In a later analysis, every TCR beta chain was defined by the combination of its CDR3 amino acid sequence and its V-gene family, and reads without a unique V-gene family were dropped. In a later analysis, fewer than 600 highly shared, low-generation-probability nucleotide sequences were removed to address suspected cross-contamination and a sequencing artifact. In a later analysis, a clonal expansion index was calculated for each public chain from normalized within-repertoire ranks of inferred template counts. In a later analysis, generation probabilities were computed with a VDJ recombination model fitted to out-of-frame rearrangements, and the resulting probabilities were checked against IGoR. In a later analysis, TCR-TCR, TCR-HLA and TCR-CMV co-occurrence was scored with hypergeometric tests, and a repertoire-size bias correction was applied to TCR pairs. A later analysis estimated false discovery rates by permuting HLA or CMV assignments 20 times. In a later analysis, co-occurring TCRs were grouped using DBSCAN, and TCRdist sequence similarity was added for clustering within HLA-allele-positive subsets. Repertoires with fewer than 30,000 or more than 120,000 public chains were left out of co-occurrence clustering, as were about 5 repertoires with anomalous nucleotide sharing. Imported from immuneACCESS, the table was reduced by TCRdb to in-frame sequences with V and J called. These copies leave out some clones; in studies compared against another copy, an unresolved V gene accounts for under half, and the cause of the remainder is not known. V and J calls and clone size come straight from that table; D and trimming were deduced from the DNA. This sample is represented by over 130,000 clones; almost 85% of them were singletons. About 1.4% of the sample rests with the top ten.

The chain links TRBV7-2 with TRBJ2-1, with 14 middle bases fitting TRBD2. The sample taken for sequencing was PBMCs. The sequence was obtained from a man in his thirties or forties in good health and CMV-seropositive. The DNA is TGTGCCAGCAGCCGCACCCCGACTAGCGGGAGGGCCTATGGTGAGCAGTTCTTC. Translated, this is CASSRTPTSGRAYGEQFF.